One sample yielded the 26 T cell receptor beta chains listed below, sequenced in a study of blood T cell repertoires in COVID-19. The assay was immunoSEQ multiplex PCR, and TCRdb's table has in-frame clones only and misses some. The sample carries roughly 500,000 clones, roughly 90% recorded once. Sequenced material: PBMCs or T cells enriched from blood (not recorded which). The receptor set was obtained from a woman aged 40 to 50 who had recovered from COVID-19.

V and J are TRBV24-1 and TRBJ1-2; 11 positions agree with TRBD1. The CDR3 is made up of 16 amino acids. V gave up 4 bases and J gave up 8 bases; unmatched junction bases: 11. Germline CDR1 and CDR2: KGHDR and SFDVKD. DNA of the CDR3: TGTGCCACCAGTGACGTCCCGGGACAGGGGGTGAGGGGCTACACCTTC. The encoded protein is CATSDVPGQGVRGYTF.

This chain connects TRBV7-8 to TRBJ1-1; D remains unclear. The CDR3 length is 15 residues. Trimming removed 3 bases from V and 4 bases from J, with 15 bases in between. Germline V lookup: CDR1 SGHVS, CDR2 FQNEAQ. CDR3 DNA: TGTGCCAGCAGCTTTAGCGCCGGGAGGGTCACTGAAGCTTTCTTT. This encodes CASSFSAGRVTEAFF.

This chain joins TRBV6-5 and TRBJ2-7; no clear D. V lost 8 bases and J 0 bases, leaving 17 bases between the germline ends. The CDR3 has 15 residues. Germline values: CDR1 MNHEY, CDR2 SVGAGI. CDR3 region: CASVEPPVSSYEQYF. DNA for the CDR3: TGTGCCAGCGTCGAACCGCCGGTGAGCTCCTACGAGCAGTACTTC.

The table lists this clone with a few counts. V gene TRBV11-2 combines with J gene TRBJ1-4, with D tentatively TRBD1 (5 bases). Germline CDR1 SGHAT, CDR2 FQNNGV. Trimming removed 0 bases at V and 10 bases at J, with 15 bases between. The length of the CDR3 is 15 residues. The CDR3 loop reads CASSLDRTRGGKLFF. CDR3 sequence (DNA): TGTGCCAGCAGCTTAGACCGGACTAGGGGCGGAAAACTGTTTTTT. Using reference TRBV11-2 and TRBJ1-4 for the parts outside the CDR3, the full variable domain is EAGVAQSPRYKIIEKRQSVAFWCNPISGHATLYWYQQILGQGPKLLIQFQNNGVVDDSQLPKDRFSAERLKGVDSTLKIQPAKLEDSAVYLCASSLDRTRGGKLFFGSGTQLSVL.

This clone was counted only a few times. The chain uses TRBV7-8 and TRBJ1-5; weak D call: TRBD1 (5 bases). Trimming stripped 3 bases from V and 7 bases from J, with 10 bases between. Germline CDR1 reads SGHVS; CDR2 reads FQNEAQ. The CDR3 loop spans 13 amino acids. In DNA form, the CDR3 reads TGTGCCAGCAGCTTGGGGGGTTCCCAGCCCCAGCATTTT. As protein: CASSLGGSQPQHF. The full variable domain, rest sourced from reference TRBV7-8 and TRBJ1-5, is GAGVSQSPRYKVAKRGQDVALRCDPISGHVSLFWYQQALGQGPEFLTYFQNEAQLDKSGLPSDRFFAERPEGSVSTLKIQRTQQEDSAVYLCASSLGGSQPQHFGDGTRLSIL.

The V and J genes are TRBV11-3 and TRBJ1-1; 7 bases match TRBD1. Germline trimming cut 7 bases from V and 1 base from J; bases unmatched to any gene: 12. CDR1 SGHNT and CDR2 YENEEA come from the germline V gene. There are 16 residues in the CDR3. The CDR3, as DNA: TGTGCCAGCACTTCAGGGGGTACGACTCAGAACACTGAAGCTTTCTTT. This codes for CASTSGGTTQNTEAFF.

V is TRBV29-1 and J is TRBJ2-1; possible D gene TRBD2, 5 bases. Germline V gives CDR1 SQVTM, CDR2 ANQGSEA. The V end lost 3 bases, the J end lost 1 base, and 19 bases lay between the germline ends. This CDR3 is built from 17 residues. The CDR3, as DNA: TGCAGCGTTGAGTTCGGGGAACCACCTGGTTCCTACAATGAGCAGTTCTTC. It translates to CSVEFGEPPGSYNEQFF.

CDR3 DNA: TGTGCCAGCAGCCCAGGGTTTCACGGCTACACCTTC. It specifies CASSPGFHGYTF. This chain connects TRBV5-8 to TRBJ1-2; a possible D gene is TRBD1 (5 bases). V lost 4 bases and J lost 8, with 12 bases in between. The germline V gene encodes CDR1 SGHTS and CDR2 YDEGEE. CDR3 length equals 12 residues.

The chain couples TRBV19 to TRBJ2-7; perhaps TRBD1 as D (6 bases). The CDR3 is 16 amino acids. The V gene's germline CDR1 is LNHDA and CDR2 SQIVND (reference sequence). The V end was cut by 4 bases, the J end by 4 bases, with 20 bases between. This CDR3 reads CASSTSGHRERYEQYF. The CDR3, as DNA: TGTGCCAGTAGTACCTCGGGACATCGAGAAAGGTACGAGCAGTACTTC.

In regard to this clone: This CDR3 is also generated by other DNA sequences in the sample. This chain connects TRBV7-9 to TRBJ1-5; no firm D call. This CDR3 contains 14 residues. Deletions cut 0 bases from V and 4 bases from J, with 7 bases between. Looked up from germline, CDR1 is SEHNR and CDR2 is FQNEAQ (reference sequence). This CDR3 reads CASSLASGNQPQHF. CDR3 DNA sequence: TGTGCCAGCAGCTTAGCGAGCGGGAATCAGCCCCAGCATTTT.

The V and J genes are TRBV3-1 (or the pseudogene TRBV3-2) and TRBJ1-5, with D possibly TRBD1 on 6 matching bases. V dropped 2 bases and J dropped 4 bases, with 9 bases sitting between them. The CDR3 runs to 14 residues. Germline values: CDR1 LGHDT, CDR2 YNNKEL (reference sequence). The CDR3 DNA sequence: TGTGCCAGCAGCCAAACCAGGGGAAATCAGCCCCAGCATTTT. Translation gives CASSQTRGNQPQHF.

The rearrangement joins TRBV3-1 (or the pseudogene TRBV3-2) to TRBJ2-3; TRBD2 matches 8 bases. V trimming: 0 bases; J trimming: 0 bases; junction bases outside the gene matches: 17. The germline gives CDR1 LGHDT, CDR2 YNNKEL (reference sequence). The CDR3 is made up of 21 amino acids. Here the CDR3 reads CASSQDGMSGSEVYSTDTQYF. DNA for the CDR3: TGTGCCAGCAGCCAAGATGGAATGAGCGGGAGCGAGGTGTATAGCACAGATACGCAGTATTTT.

This chain connects TRBV30 to TRBJ2-1; maybe TRBD2 (5 bases). The germline V gene has CDR1 GTSNPN and CDR2 SVGIG (reference sequence). This CDR3 contains 13 residues. V was cut by 0 bases and J by 4 bases, with 7 bases left in between. The CDR3 region has the DNA TGTGCCTGGAGTGTAGGGAGTTACAATGAGCAGTTCTTC. Protein sequence: CAWSVGSYNEQFF.

The V call is TRBV6-2 or TRBV6-3, the J call TRBJ2-7; possibly TRBD2 for D (6 bases). The CDR3 runs 16 residues. Per germline, CDR1 MNHEY and CDR2 SVGEGT. The V end was cut by 6 bases, the J end by 1 base, with 19 bases between. The CDR3 region is CASSSRGAGSSYEQYF. As DNA, the CDR3 is TGTGCCAGCAGCTCCCGTGGGGCGGGGTCGTCCTACGAGCAGTACTTC.

This clone has a handful of counts. The J gene is TRBJ1-1, the V gene TRBV7-8, with no clear D. Germline V CDR1 and CDR2: SGHVS, FQNEAQ. The length of the CDR3 is 14 residues. Trimming stripped 1 base from V and 2 bases from J, with 8 bases between. DNA of the CDR3: TGTGCCAGCAGCTTAGTAACAATAAACACTGAAGCTTTCTTT. This sequence encodes CASSLVTINTEAFF.

This clone was observed a single time. This chain links TRBV14 with TRBJ1-4; unclear D gene. The CDR3 is 15 amino acids. CDR1 SGHDN and CDR2 FVKESK come from the germline V gene. Trimming took 1 base from V and 4 from J, leaving 10 bases between them. The CDR3 protein is CASSQGGRVNEKLFF. CDR3 in DNA: TGTGCCAGCAGCCAAGGTGGGCGGGTTAATGAAAAACTGTTTTTT.

The chain recombines TRBV11-2 with TRBJ1-2; perhaps TRBD1 as D (6 bases). Germline lookup yields CDR1 SGHAT and CDR2 FQNNGV. The CDR3 extends over 13 amino acids. V lost 5 bases, J lost 8 bases, and 15 bases lay in between. CDR3 region: CASSLPTGDGYTF. The CDR3, as DNA: TGTGCCAGCAGCCTTCCGACAGGAGACGGCTACACCTTC.

The V gene is TRBV5-6, the J gene TRBJ1-1; D gene uncertain. Per the germline V gene, CDR1 is SGHDT and CDR2 is YYEEEE. Deletions cut 9 bases from V and 1 base from J, with 7 bases between. CDR3 length: 11 residues. The CDR3 DNA reads as TGTGCCACACACAAGAACACTGAAGCTTTCTTT. Translation gives CATHKNTEAFF.

The chain links TRBV21-1 to TRBJ1-1. TRBV21-1 is annotated as a pseudogene. This CDR3 comprises 14 residues. The CDR3 protein is CASSKKEKNTEAFF. DNA for the CDR3: TGTGCCAGCAGCAAGAAGGAGAAGAACACTGAAGCTTTCTTT.

This rearrangement joins TRBV30 to TRBJ1-1; D ambiguous. V was clipped by 3 bases and J by 0 bases, with 14 bases between them. From germline, CDR1 is GTSNPN and CDR2 SVGIG (reference sequence). The CDR3 has 15 amino acids. CDR3 coding DNA: TGTGCCTGGAGGTGGCTAGGATTCATGAACACTGAAGCTTTCTTT. It encodes CAWRWLGFMNTEAFF.

This clone was seen only a few times. The rearrangement links TRBV6-5 to TRBJ1-6; D unclear. This CDR3 is built from 14 residues. V was trimmed by 5 bases and J by 7 bases, leaving 12 bases between them. The germline V gene encodes CDR1 MNHEY and CDR2 SVGAGI. In DNA, the CDR3 is TGTGCCAGCAGTATACAGTTGTGGAATTCACCCCTCCACTTT. Translation gives CASSIQLWNSPLHF.

This CDR3 reads CASSLDPRAKNIQYF. In nucleotides, the CDR3 is TGTGCCAGCAGCTTGGACCCGAGAGCCAAAAACATTCAGTACTTC. The chain employs TRBV5-4 and TRBJ2-4; no clear D. Germline V CDR1 and CDR2: SGHNT, YYREEE (reference sequence). The CDR3 runs 15 residues. V gave up 0 bases and J gave up 0 bases, with 7 bases separating them. The full variable domain, rest sourced from reference TRBV5-4 and TRBJ2-4, is ETGVTQSPTHLIKTRGQQVTLRCSSQSGHNTVSWYQQALGQGPQFIFQYYREEENGRGNFPPRFSGLQFPNYSSELNVNALELDDSALYLCASSLDPRAKNIQYFGAGTRLSVL.

V is TRBV27 and J is TRBJ1-3; D may be TRBD1 (6 bases). The CDR3 loop spans 14 amino acids. Germline V gene data show CDR1 as MNHEY and CDR2 as SMNVEV (reference sequence). V dropped 3 bases and J dropped 4 bases, with 10 bases sitting between them. The CDR3 loop reads CASSFTGSGNTIYF. The CDR3 nucleotides are TGTGCCAGCAGTTTCACAGGGTCCGGAAACACCATATATTTT.

CDR3 DNA: TGCGCCAGCAGCCGCGGGACTAGCGGGAGCTACAATGAGCAGTTCTTC. It translates to CASSRGTSGSYNEQFF. This chain connects TRBV4-3 to TRBJ2-1; the match to TRBD2 covers 14 bases. This CDR3 spans 16 amino acids. Germline V gene sequence: CDR1 LGHNA, CDR2 YSLEER. The V gene end was trimmed by 4 bases and the J gene end by 3 bases; junction bases not matched to a gene: 2.

The rearrangement joins TRBV7-2 to TRBJ2-1; TRBD2 might be the D (6 bases). The CDR3 has 15 amino acids. CDR1 and CDR2 from the germline V gene are SGHTA and FQGNSA. Trimming cost V 7 bases and J 0 bases, with 13 bases left between them. The CDR3, as DNA: TGTGCCAGCAACATGGGGGGAAGCTCCTACAATGAGCAGTTCTTC. It yields the protein CASNMGGSSYNEQFF.

In this sample, this clone turned up once. CDR3 sequence reads: CASSPSWTENTEAFF. The CDR3 coding sequence is TGTGCCAGCAGCCCTAGCTGGACCGAGAACACTGAAGCTTTCTTT. This chain links TRBV3-1 (or the pseudogene TRBV3-2) with TRBJ1-1, with D uncertain. Germline loops: CDR1 LGHDT, CDR2 YNNKEL (reference sequence). V lost 4 bases and J lost 1, with 13 bases in between. CDR3 size: 15 residues.